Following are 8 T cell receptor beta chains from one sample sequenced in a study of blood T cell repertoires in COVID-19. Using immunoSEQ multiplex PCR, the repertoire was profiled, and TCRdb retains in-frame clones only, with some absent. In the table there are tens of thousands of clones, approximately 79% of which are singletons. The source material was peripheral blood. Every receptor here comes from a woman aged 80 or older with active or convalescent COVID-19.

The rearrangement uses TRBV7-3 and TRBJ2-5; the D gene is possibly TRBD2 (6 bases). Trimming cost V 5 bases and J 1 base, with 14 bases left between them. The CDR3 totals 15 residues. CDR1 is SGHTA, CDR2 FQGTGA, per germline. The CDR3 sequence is CASSPSPGLQETQYF. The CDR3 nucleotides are TGTGCCAGCAGCCCCTCCCCGGGACTCCAAGAGACCCAGTACTTC.

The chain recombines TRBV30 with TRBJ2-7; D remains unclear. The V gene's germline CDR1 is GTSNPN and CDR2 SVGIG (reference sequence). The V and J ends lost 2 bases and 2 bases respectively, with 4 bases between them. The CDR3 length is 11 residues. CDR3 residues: CAWSSTYEQYF. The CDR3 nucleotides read TGTGCCTGGAGTTCCACCTACGAGCAGTACTTC.

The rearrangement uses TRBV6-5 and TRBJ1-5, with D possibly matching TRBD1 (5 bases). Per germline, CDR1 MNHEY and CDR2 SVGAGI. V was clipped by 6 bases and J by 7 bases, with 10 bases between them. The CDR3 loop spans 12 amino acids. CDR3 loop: CASSGGSQPQHF. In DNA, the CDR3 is TGTGCCAGCAGCGGGGGTTCCCAGCCCCAGCATTTT.

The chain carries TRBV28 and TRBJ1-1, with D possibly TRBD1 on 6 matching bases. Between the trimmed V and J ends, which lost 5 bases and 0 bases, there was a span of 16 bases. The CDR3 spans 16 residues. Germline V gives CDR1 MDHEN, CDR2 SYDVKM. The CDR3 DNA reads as TGTGCCAGCAGTCCCCCCGGACAGTTTTTGAACACTGAAGCTTTCTTT. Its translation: CASSPPGQFLNTEAFF.

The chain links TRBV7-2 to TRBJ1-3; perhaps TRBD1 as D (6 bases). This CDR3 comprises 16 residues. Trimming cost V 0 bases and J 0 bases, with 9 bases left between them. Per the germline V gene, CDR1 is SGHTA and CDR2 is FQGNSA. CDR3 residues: CASSLARTASGNTIYF. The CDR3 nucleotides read TGTGCCAGCAGCTTAGCCCGGACAGCCTCTGGAAACACCATATATTTT.

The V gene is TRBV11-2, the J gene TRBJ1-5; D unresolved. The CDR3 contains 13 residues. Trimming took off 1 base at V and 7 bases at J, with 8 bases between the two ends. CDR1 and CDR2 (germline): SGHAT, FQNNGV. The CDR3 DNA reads TGTGCCAGCAGCTTAGCCCTGGAGCAGCCCCAGCATTTT. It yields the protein CASSLALEQPQHF.

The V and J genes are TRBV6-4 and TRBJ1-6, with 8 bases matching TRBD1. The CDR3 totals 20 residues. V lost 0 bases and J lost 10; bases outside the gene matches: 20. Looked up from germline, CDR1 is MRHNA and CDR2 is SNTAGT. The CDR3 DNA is TGTGCCAGCAGTGACTCTATCCTCGGTCGGACAGGGAACGAGAACTCACCCCTCCACTTT. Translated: CASSDSILGRTGNENSPLHF.

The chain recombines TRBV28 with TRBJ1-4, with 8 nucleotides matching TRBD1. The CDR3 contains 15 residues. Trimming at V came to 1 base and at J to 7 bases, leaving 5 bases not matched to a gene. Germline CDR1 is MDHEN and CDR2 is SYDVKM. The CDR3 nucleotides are TGTGCCAGCAGTTTATTGGACAGGGACGGTGAAAAACTGTTTTTT. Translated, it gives CASSLLDRDGEKLFF.